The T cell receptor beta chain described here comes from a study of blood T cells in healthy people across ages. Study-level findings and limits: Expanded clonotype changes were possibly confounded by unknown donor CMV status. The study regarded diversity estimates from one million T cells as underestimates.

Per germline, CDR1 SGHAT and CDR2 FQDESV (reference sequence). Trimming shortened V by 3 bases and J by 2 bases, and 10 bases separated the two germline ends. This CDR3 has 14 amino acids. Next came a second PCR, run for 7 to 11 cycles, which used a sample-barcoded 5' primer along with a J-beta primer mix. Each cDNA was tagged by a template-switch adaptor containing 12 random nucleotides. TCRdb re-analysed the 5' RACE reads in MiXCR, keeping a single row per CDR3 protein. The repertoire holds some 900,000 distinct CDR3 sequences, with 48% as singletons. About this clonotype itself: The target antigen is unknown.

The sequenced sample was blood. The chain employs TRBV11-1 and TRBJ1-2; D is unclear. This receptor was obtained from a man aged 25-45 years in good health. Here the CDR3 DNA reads TGTGCCAGCAGCTTGGGAAACCTAAACTATGGCTACACCTTC. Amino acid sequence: CASSLGNLNYGYTF.